The 9 T cell receptor beta chains below were found in one sample sequenced in a study of molecular identifiers for immune sequencing clone quantification. TCRdb reprocessed the PCR reads via MiXCR and lists one record per CDR3 protein. The table shows hundreds of thousands of distinct CDR3 sequences, with 20% to 25% occurring only once. Sequencing used naive CD8+ T cells from blood, with Jurkat cell RNA spiked in. Subset of the sample: FACS-sorted CD8+CD4-CCR7+CD45RA+ naive T cells. These receptors originate from a human donor in good health. Some libraries in this study had Jurkat cell RNA spiked in.

The chain joins TRBV20-1 to TRBJ2-3; D possibly corresponds to TRBD2 (5 bases). This CDR3 has 15 amino acids. Germline CDR1 DFQATT, CDR2 SNEGSKA (reference sequence). V dropped 5 bases and J dropped 1 base, with 16 bases sitting between them. The CDR3 protein is CSAYGMLARTDTQYF. In DNA, the CDR3 is TGCAGTGCTTACGGGATGCTAGCCCGCACAGATACGCAGTATTTT.

This clonotype was seen at least ten times. The chain combines TRBV29-1 with TRBJ2-7, with D possibly matching TRBD2 (6 bases). CDR1 SQVTM and CDR2 ANQGSEA come from the germline V gene. This CDR3 is 13 amino acids long. V lost 0 bases to trimming and J lost 6 bases, with 12 bases between them. CDR3 nucleotide sequence: TGCAGCGTTGAAGAAAGGGCCGGGGGCGAGCAGTACTTC. Protein product: CSVEERAGGEQYF.

This clonotype occurred many times. The chain carries TRBV7-9 and TRBJ2-3; D uncertain. Trimming removed 4 bases at V and 0 bases at J, with 17 bases between. Looked up from germline, CDR1 is SEHNR and CDR2 is FQNEAQ (reference sequence). This CDR3 has 17 residues. The DNA of the CDR3 is TGTGCCAGCAGCTCTCTCTCGGCAGGACGAAGCACAGATACGCAGTATTTT. Residues: CASSSLSAGRSTDTQYF.

The chain employs TRBV29-1 and TRBJ1-1; D unresolved. This CDR3 is built from 11 residues. Germline V CDR1 and CDR2: SQVTM, ANQGSEA. The V gene lost 5 bases and the J gene lost 6 bases, with 10 bases spanning the gap. In DNA form, the CDR3 reads TGCAGCGTTCCGTCGGGAGCTGAAGCTTTCTTT. Translated: CSVPSGAEAFF.

This clonotype was detected many times. The chain is built from TRBV6-2 or TRBV6-3 and TRBJ1-1; the match to TRBD1 covers 7 bases. Germline CDR1 MNHEY, CDR2 SVGEGT. The CDR3 has 16 amino acids. V was clipped by 4 bases and J by 6 bases; unmatched bases: 14. The CDR3 DNA sequence: TGTGCCAGCAGTTCCTTAGACAGGGCCAGTACTTCTGAAGCTTTCTTT. Protein sequence: CASSSLDRASTSEAFF.

The chain carries TRBV27 and TRBJ2-7; 16 nucleotides agree with TRBD2. J was trimmed by 0 bases and V by 2 bases; bases with no gene match: 19. The CDR3 extends over 23 amino acids. Germline CDR1 reads MNHEY; CDR2 reads SMNVEV (reference sequence). The CDR3 DNA follows: TGTGCCAGCAGTTTACCGATGTTTTTTTCTCTTGGGACTAGCGGGGGGGGCTCCTACGAGCAGTACTTC. Protein sequence: CASSLPMFFSLGTSGGGSYEQYF.

The chain joins TRBV9 to TRBJ2-2; weak D call: TRBD1 (6 bases). Germline V gene data show CDR1 as SGDLS and CDR2 as YYNGEE. The length of the CDR3 is 20 residues. V gave up 3 bases and J gave up 5 bases, with 29 bases separating them. The CDR3 sequence: CASSAPLGKGVNPGTGELFF. For the CDR3, the DNA is TGTGCCAGCAGCGCACCTCTCGGGAAGGGGGTGAATCCTGGTACCGGGGAGCTGTTTTTT.

This clonotype was seen ten or more times. CDR3 DNA: TGTGCCAGCAGCCAAGTATCCGGGGTAAGACCTCTCCAAGAGACCCAGTACTTC. Residues: CASSQVSGVRPLQETQYF. J is TRBJ2-5 and V is TRBV14, with D perhaps matching TRBD2 (5 bases). The V and J ends lost 1 base and 1 base respectively, with 19 bases between them. CDR3 size: 18 residues. Per germline, CDR1 SGHDN and CDR2 FVKESK.

As concerns this clonotype: Mismatch with germline at one junction end may stem from a read error. This chain uses TRBV3-1 with TRBJ1-5; no reliable D call. CDR1 LGHDT and CDR2 YNNKEL come from the germline V gene (reference sequence). The CDR3 has 14 amino acids. CDR3 amino acids: CASPSRARNQPRHF. The CDR3 DNA reads TGTGCCAGCCCCTCCCGGGCGAGAAATCAGCCCCGGCATTTT.